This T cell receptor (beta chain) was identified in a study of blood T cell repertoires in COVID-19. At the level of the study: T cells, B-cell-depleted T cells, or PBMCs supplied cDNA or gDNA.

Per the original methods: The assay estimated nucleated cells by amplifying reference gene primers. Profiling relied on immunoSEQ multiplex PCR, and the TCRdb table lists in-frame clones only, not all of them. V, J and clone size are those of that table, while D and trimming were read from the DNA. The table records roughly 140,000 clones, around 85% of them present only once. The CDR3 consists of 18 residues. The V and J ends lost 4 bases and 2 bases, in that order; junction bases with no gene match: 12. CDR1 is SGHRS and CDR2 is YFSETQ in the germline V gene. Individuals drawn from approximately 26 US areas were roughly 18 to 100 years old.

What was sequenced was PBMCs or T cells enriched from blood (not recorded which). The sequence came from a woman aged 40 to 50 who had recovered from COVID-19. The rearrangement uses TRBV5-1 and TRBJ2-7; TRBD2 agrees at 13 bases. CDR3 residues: CASSLSGTSGAQTYEQYF. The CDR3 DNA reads TGCGCCAGCAGCCTCTCCGGGACTAGCGGGGCTCAGACCTACGAGCAGTACTTC.